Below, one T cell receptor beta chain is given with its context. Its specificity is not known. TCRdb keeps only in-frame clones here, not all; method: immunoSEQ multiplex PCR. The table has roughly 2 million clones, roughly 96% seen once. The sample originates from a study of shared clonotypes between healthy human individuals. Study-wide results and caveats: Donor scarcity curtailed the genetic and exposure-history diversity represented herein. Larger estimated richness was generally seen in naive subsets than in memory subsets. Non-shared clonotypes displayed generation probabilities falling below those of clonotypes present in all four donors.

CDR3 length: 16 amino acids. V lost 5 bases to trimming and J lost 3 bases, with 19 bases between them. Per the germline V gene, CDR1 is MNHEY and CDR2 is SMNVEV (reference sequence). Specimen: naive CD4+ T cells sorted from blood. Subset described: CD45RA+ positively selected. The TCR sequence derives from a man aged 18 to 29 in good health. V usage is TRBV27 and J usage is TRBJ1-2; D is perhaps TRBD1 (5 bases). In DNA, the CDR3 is TGTGCCAGCAGTCCCAGTGGGGGGAGTCTTTACTATGGCTACACCTTC. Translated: CASSPSGGSLYYGYTF.